A selection of T cell receptor beta chains follows, all from one sample in a study of spatial heterogeneity in lung cancer. Each CDR3 protein is one row after TCRdb ran MiXCR on the 5' RACE reads. The table has some 87,000 distinct CDR3 sequences, 7% to 9% seen once. The material was PBMCs, obtained at surgery. The receptors here all came from a male donor with early-stage non-small cell lung cancer. The CDR3 runs from the conserved cysteine through the conserved F or W.

j_gene | v_gene | CDR3aa
TRBJ2-5 | TRBV5-1 | CASSTVTGVQETQYF
TRBJ1-1 | TRBV28 | CASSMGLNTEAFF
TRBJ2-3 | TRBV24-1 | CATSETSGLTDTQYF
TRBJ2-3 | TRBV4-2 | CASSQGSLSTDTQYF
TRBJ2-3 | TRBV7-8 | CASSLEGLAATDTQYF
TRBJ2-3 | TRBV20-1 | CSARDARELADTQYF
TRBJ2-2 | TRBV7-2 | CASSLYRAGELFF
TRBJ1-4 | TRBV5-5 | CASSWDTMRQLFF
TRBJ2-2 | TRBV2 | CASSGWGTGELFF
TRBJ2-1 | TRBV7-2 | CASSSPTGLQFF
TRBJ2-5 | TRBV5-1 | CASSLPTGQGVETQYF
TRBJ2-7 | TRBV6-5 | CASVGQGAHEQYF
TRBJ2-5 | TRBV29-1 | CSVAGGDSETQYF
TRBJ2-3 | TRBV4-3 | CASSQDHGRGTDTQYF
TRBJ2-3 | TRBV7-2 | CASSRSLGTQYF
TRBJ2-7 | TRBV13 | CASSSAFGGTHYEQYF
TRBJ2-2 | TRBV21-1 | CASMRGLFF
TRBJ2-7 | TRBV9 | CASSVAAGSYEQYF
TRBJ2-5 | TRBV5-1 | CASSPLGTSGETQYF
TRBJ2-7 | TRBV2 | CASVLAPAGSYEQYF
TRBJ2-7 | TRBV5-1 | CASSSAPGLDYEQYF
TRBJ2-2 | TRBV5-1 | CASSLPGLTGELFF
TRBJ2-3 | TRBV19 | CASSIFGREPQYF
TRBJ2-3 | TRBV12-3/TRBV12-4 | CASSPDSPTTDTQYF
TRBJ1-5 | TRBV2 | CASRGGGYSNQPQHF
TRBJ2-7 | TRBV12-3/TRBV12-4 | CASSFASGYLREQYF